This TCR beta chain stems from a study of T-cell memory formation after mild COVID-19. Study-level findings and limits: Later expanders leaned CD4+, whereas day 15 to 85 contracting clones were balanced CD4/CD8. Some clones that responded were present in memory (sampled pre-infection), which suggests cross-reactive memory joined.

CDR1 is MNHEY and CDR2 is SVGEGT in the germline V gene. This CDR3 is built from 12 residues. The germline V and J ends were trimmed by 7 bases and 0 bases, with 4 bases remaining between them. TCRdb recomputed calls from the 5' RACE reads with MiXCR, one row per CDR3 protein. The sample yields a few hundred thousand distinct CDR3 sequences, around 27% seen once. As regards this clonotype: Its matching antigen is unknown.

The chain recombines TRBV6-2 or TRBV6-3 with TRBJ1-5, with D uncertain. Material: PBMCs or a T cell subset sorted from them (not recorded which). This TCR was sampled from an adult woman who had mild COVID-19 (a few samples of this study predate the infection). Cell type and time point are not known. The CDR3 coding sequence is TGTGCCAGCACCGATAGCAATCAGCCCCAGCATTTT. Protein product: CASTDSNQPQHF.